The sequence of this TCR beta chain was determined in a study of blood T cells in healthy people across ages. PCR was performed a second time for roughly 7 to 11 cycles using a sample-barcoded 5' primer and a J-beta primer mix. TCRdb passed the 5' RACE reads through MiXCR, listing each CDR3 protein once. The sample includes about 1,400,000 distinct CDR3 sequences, 42% of them seen just once. Roughly 9 milliliters of peripheral blood were drawn from each donor. Study findings and constraints: Older age coincided with a roughly linear decline in TCR beta diversity per million T cells. The long-lived group displayed more naive CD4+ cells, plus higher diversity, than the aged donors did. Leaving the PBMCs unsorted stopped any conclusive comparison of naive versus antigen-experienced cells.

A note on this clonotype: What it recognizes is unknown.

Germline V gene lookup returns CDR1 SGHDN and CDR2 FVKESK. The CDR3 covers 15 residues. The V and J ends lost 0 bases and 6 bases, in that order; junction bases with no gene match: 2. What was sequenced was blood. The chain joins TRBV14 to TRBJ1-6; 7 bases are shared with TRBD1. The clonotype comes from a woman aged 18 to 35 in good health. CDR3 sequence (DNA): TGTGCCAGCAGCCAAGAAGGGGGCCCTAATTCACCCCTCCACTTT. It specifies CASSQEGGPNSPLHF.